The clone carrying this T cell receptor (beta chain) was counted a few times. The antigen remains undetermined. This sample was taken from a study of T cells after posttransplantation cyclophosphamide. The study's findings and limits: Recipient CMV seropositivity and CMV reactivation strongly tracked TRB clonality.

CDR1 and CDR2 from the germline V gene are SGDLS and YYNGEE. The CDR3 is 17 residues long. V shed 5 bases and J 2 bases; nucleotides not matched to a gene: 12. The method was immunoSEQ multiplex PCR; TCRdb's version includes in-frame clones alone and lacks a portion of them. The table lists more than 40,000 clones, with no singletons. Sequencing used PBMCs. The source of this sequence is a middle-aged man in good health, CMV-negative, and a related stem cell transplant donor. The chain recombines TRBV9 with TRBJ2-3; 9 nucleotides match TRBD2. Here the CDR3 DNA reads TGTGCCAGCAGTGGGTCTATAGCGGGAGTGAACACAGATACGCAGTATTTT. Its translation is CASSGSIAGVNTDTQYF. The whole variable domain, filled in from reference TRBV9 and TRBJ2-3, reads DSGVTQTPKHLITATGQRVTLRCSPRSGDLSVYWYQQSLDQGLQFLIQYYNGEERAKGNILERFSAQQFPDLHSELNLSSLELGDSALYFCASSGSIAGVNTDTQYFGPGTRLTVL.